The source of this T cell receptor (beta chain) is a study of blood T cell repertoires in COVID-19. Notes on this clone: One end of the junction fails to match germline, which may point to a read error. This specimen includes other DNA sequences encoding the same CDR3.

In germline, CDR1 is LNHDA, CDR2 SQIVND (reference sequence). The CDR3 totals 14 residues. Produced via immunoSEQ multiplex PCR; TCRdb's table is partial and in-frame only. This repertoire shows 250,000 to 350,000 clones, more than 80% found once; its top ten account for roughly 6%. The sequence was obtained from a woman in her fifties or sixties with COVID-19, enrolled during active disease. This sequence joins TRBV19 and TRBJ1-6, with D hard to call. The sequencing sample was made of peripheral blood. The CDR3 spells CASSMGNLNSPLHF. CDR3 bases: TGTGCCAGTAGTATGGGCAACTTAAATTCACCCCTCCACTTC.